The source of this T cell receptor beta chain is a study of beta chain features in type 1 diabetes listed by TCRdb under 2018. A note on the overall study: Mean age, gender distribution, total cell number and subset yield did not differ between patients and healthy donors. Across all samples, 90 million to 130 million sorted cells were examined, and cell number per subset correlated strongly with RNA yield. Regulatory and stem cell-like memory subsets were obtained from only 8 patients and roughly eight healthy donors, while naive and central memory subsets were obtained from all 30 or so donors. In the study, TCRB repertoires of sorted circulating CD4+ T cell subsets from recently diagnosed type 1 diabetes patients were compared with those of matched healthy donors.

Findings and caveats that apply to the study as a whole: Fewer insertions and more nucleotide deletions at VDJ recombination sites were observed in patients with type 1 diabetes, implying thymic rearrangement abnormalities. Only small numbers of individuals were included in the HLA sub-analyses, which left unresolved whether HLA type had any influence on TCRB rearrangement. The naive, central memory and regulatory TCRB repertoires appeared to resemble one another more closely among patients than among healthy donors. PCR may preferentially amplify shorter templates, but because patient and control samples were amplified and corrected together, any resulting skew would affect both groups equally. Sequencing cDNA rather than genomic DNA could over-represent highly expressing activated cells, although activation and CD3 levels did not differ between groups. A moderate but significant shortening of TCRB CDR3 length was observed in type 1 diabetes patients in all four CD4+ subsets.

This clone was seen only a few times. Its binding antigen is unknown. Within one base of it there is no much larger clone, and no base qualities were kept. The High Capacity cDNA Reverse Transcription Kit was used to reverse transcribe all of the isolated RNA, meaning that expressed TCRB transcripts were what got sequenced. Naive, central memory and regulatory T cell samples underwent deep immunoSEQ sequencing, averaging around 4 million total reads per sample. After sorted cells were lysed in RLT buffer, RNA was extracted with DNase-treated RNeasy Micro or Mini kits, with the choice depending on cell number. Each cell subset was processed on its own to prevent cross-contamination, while patient and healthy donor samples were processed together. Using the immunoSEQ multiplex PCR, TCRB sequences were amplified from cDNA into 87-bp fragments spanning the CDR3 region. The amplicons were sequenced using the Illumina HiSeq platform. Regarding the original processing steps: PCR bias was corrected computationally using synthetic template baselines, and reads within Hamming distance 2 were collapsed, with unmergeable singletons discarded. Reads were aligned against IMGT to assign V, D and J genes, CDR3 length and insertions or deletions at six rearrangement sites. Within each subset, clonotype counts were normalized to the number of sorted cells before true diversity and Gini coefficients were calculated with the tcR R package. Repertoire sharing was quantified using the overlap coefficient calculated on TCRB nucleotide sequences. Out-of-frame TCRB sequences from naive cells were analyzed as a proxy for the pre-selection repertoire. TCRdb obtained this table from immuneACCESS and retained in-frame rearrangements with V and J assigned. These tables miss some clones; where compared with another copy, unresolved V genes account for less than half of the shortfall, and the remainder is unexplained. For V, J and clone size, that table is used; D and trimming come from the DNA. The sample table holds roughly 230,000 clones, of which 9.6% were seen once. The ten largest clonotypes hold 0.03% to 0.04% of the sample.

From each donor, a single peripheral blood sample of about 120 mL on average was drawn into heparinised tubes. A BD FACSAria II and a panel including CD45RO, CCR7, CD25, CD127, CD95 and CD27 were used to sort naive, central memory, regulatory and stem cell-like memory CD4+ T cells. A purity above 95% was achieved for all sorted populations. Right away, PBMCs were isolated by Lymphoprep density gradient centrifugation and were stained directly, with no culture step. To minimize batch effects, samples were stained and sorted in pairs, one healthy donor with one patient per experiment. Including cysteine and phenylalanine, the CDR3 has 16 amino acids. The sequence is cut down to CDR3 DNA, 48 bases in frame from base 1. Deletion took 3 bases off V and 4 bases off J, with a span of 18 bases between the germline ends. Taken from the germline V gene, the CDR1 and CDR2 loops are KGHSH and LQKENI.

The chain employs TRBV18 and TRBJ1-2, and the D gene may be TRBD1, 6 bases matching. The sample consisted of naive CD4+ T cells from blood. What the cell subset or site label conveys for this sample: true naive CD4+ T cells. This receptor was identified in a woman younger than 35 in good health. This receptor has the CDR3 CASSPNSGGAGYGYTF. The DNA sequence is TGTGCCAGCTCACCCAACAGCGGGGGCGCGGGCTATGGCTACACCTTC.